One sample yielded the 30 T cell receptor beta chains listed below, sequenced in a study of regulatory T cells in long-lasting Graves disease. For TCR beta, libraries came from iRepertoire HTBI primers and Arm-PCR of CDR3 regions. TCRdb itself ran the multiplex PCR reads through MiXCR, one entry per CDR3 protein. The data hold hundreds of thousands of distinct CDR3 sequences, with around 17% observed a single time. Documented time point: newly diagnosed GD, antithyroid drugs for less than 3 months. PBMCs were the source of the RNA used for TCR sequencing. This sample was also put to use in a study of T cells in Graves' hyperthyroidism and ophthalmopathy.

The source was peripheral blood mononuclear cells (PBMCs), collected at new diagnosis, from a patient treated with antithyroid drugs. These receptors were obtained from a woman aged 30 to 39 with Graves disease.

This clonotype was recorded at least ten times. This chain connects TRBV11-2 to TRBJ2-1, with D unclear. V dropped 3 bases and J dropped 6 bases, with 9 bases sitting between them. The CDR3 spans 13 residues. In germline, CDR1 is SGHAT, CDR2 FQNNGV. In DNA form, the CDR3 reads TGTGCCAGCAGCTTCGAGGTACTCAATGAGCAGTTCTTC. The encoded protein is CASSFEVLNEQFF.

The rearrangement uses TRBV6-5 and TRBJ1-6, with D hard to call. CDR1 MNHEY and CDR2 SVGAGI come from the germline V gene. The CDR3 spans 13 residues. V was trimmed by 4 bases and J by 11 bases, leaving 12 bases between them. The CDR3 reads CASSSPGITPLHF. The CDR3 DNA sequence: TGTGCCAGCAGTTCTCCGGGGATTACACCCCTCCACTTT.

This chain uses TRBV6-2 or TRBV6-3 with TRBJ2-7, with TRBD1 as a possible D gene (5 bases). The V gene lost 5 bases and the J gene lost 3 bases, with 29 bases spanning the gap. Germline-derived CDR1 and CDR2 are MNHEY and SVGEGT. The CDR3 covers 19 residues. CDR3 in amino acids: CASSKGKVLGVGWYYEQYF. CDR3 nucleotide sequence: TGTGCCAGCAGTAAGGGGAAGGTTCTCGGCGTTGGTTGGTACTACGAGCAGTACTTC.

The J gene is TRBJ2-2, the V gene TRBV27, with D possibly TRBD1 on 6 matching bases. Germline assignment: CDR1 MNHEY and CDR2 SMNVEV (reference sequence). CDR3 length: 13 amino acids. The V gene lost 3 bases and the J gene lost 7 bases, with 9 bases spanning the gap. CDR3 sequence reads: CASSLDRGGELFF. CDR3 in DNA: TGTGCCAGCAGTTTGGACAGAGGCGGGGAGCTGTTTTTT.

This sequence joins TRBV6-2 or TRBV6-3 and TRBJ2-3; D uncertain. V shed 6 bases and J shed 2 bases, with 15 bases lying between them. The germline gives CDR1 MNHEY, CDR2 SVGEGT. The CDR3 contains 15 residues. The CDR3 DNA sequence: TGTGCCAGCAGCCAAATACCCTCCCACACAGATACGCAGTATTTT. This translates into CASSQIPSHTDTQYF.

This clonotype was recorded only once. The chain employs TRBV9 and TRBJ2-6; 10 nucleotides align to TRBD1. The CDR3 is 19 amino acids. Losses at the gene ends were 4 bases for V and 2 bases for J; bases not matched to a gene: 12. Germline CDR1 reads SGDLS; CDR2 reads YYNGEE. The CDR3 region has the DNA TGTGCCAGCAGCCAACCTAATAGACAGGGGGCTACTGGGGCCAACGTCCTGACTTTC. This gives the protein CASSQPNRQGATGANVLTF.

This clonotype was detected many times. V gene TRBV24-1 combines with J gene TRBJ2-3, with D possibly matching TRBD1 (5 bases). V shed 3 bases and J shed 1 base, with 13 bases lying between them. Germline lookup yields CDR1 KGHDR and CDR2 SFDVKD. The CDR3 runs 16 residues. Here the CDR3 DNA reads TGTGCCACCAGTGATGGTCAGGGTAGTGGCACAGATACGCAGTATTTT. It yields the protein CATSDGQGSGTDTQYF.

The rearrangement uses TRBV5-1 and TRBJ2-7, with D maybe TRBD2 (6 bases). Germline CDR1 SGHRS, CDR2 YFSETQ. There are 15 residues in the CDR3. V shed 4 bases and J shed 6 bases, with 20 bases lying between them. The CDR3 spells CASSPSVLGSSEQYF. In nucleotides, the CDR3 is TGCGCCAGCAGCCCATCGGTGCTCGGGAGCTCCGAGCAGTACTTC. Supplemented by reference TRBV5-1 and TRBJ2-7, the full variable domain reads KAGVTQTPRYLIKTRGQQVTLSCSPISGHRSVSWYQQTPGQGLQFLFEYFSETQRNKGNFPGRFSGRQFSNSRSEMNVSTLELGDSALYLCASSPSVLGSSEQYFGPGTRLTVT.

This clonotype turned up a few times. CDR3 sequence: CASSISGDRRKLFF. CDR3 nucleotides: TGTGCCAGTAGTATAAGTGGCGACCGGAGAAAACTGTTTTTT. V is TRBV19 and J is TRBJ1-4; D is unresolved. Trimming left V 2 bases short and J 10 bases short, with 14 bases between. CDR3 length: 14 residues. Germline values: CDR1 LNHDA, CDR2 SQIVND (reference sequence). Filled out from reference TRBV19 and TRBJ1-4, the complete variable domain reads DGGITQSPKYLFRKEGQNVTLSCEQNLNHDAMYWYRQDPGQGLRLIYYSQIVNDFQKGDIAEGYSVSREKKESFPLTVTSAQKNPTAFYLCASSISGDRRKLFFGSGTQLSVL.

This clonotype was seen repeatedly, ten times or more. The chain combines TRBV28 with TRBJ1-5; 7 bases agree with TRBD1. The germline V gene encodes CDR1 MDHEN and CDR2 SYDVKM. Trimming at V came to 6 bases and at J to 1 base, leaving 18 bases not matched to a gene. This CDR3 comprises 19 residues. The CDR3 loop reads CASSPPTGTALRSNQPQHF. The CDR3, as DNA: TGTGCCAGCAGCCCCCCGACAGGGACCGCGTTAAGGAGCAATCAGCCCCAGCATTTT.

Regarding this clonotype: A much larger clone is a single base away; this may be a read error. The rearrangement links TRBV20-1 to TRBJ2-3, with D perhaps assigned TRBD1 or TRBD2 (5 bases each). This CDR3 has 15 amino acids. Per germline, CDR1 DFQATT and CDR2 SNEGSKA (reference sequence). Trimming removed 4 bases from V and 5 bases from J, with 19 bases in between. As DNA, the CDR3 is TGCAGTGCTACACTCCATGGGACCCGCGTAGATACGCAGTATTTT. It is translated as CSATLHGTRVDTQYF.

This clonotype has just one count. The J gene is TRBJ2-3, the V gene TRBV7-2; 11 bases are shared with TRBD2. Germline V gene data show CDR1 as SGHTA and CDR2 as FQGNSA. This CDR3 is 16 amino acids long. V shed 3 bases and J 3 bases; nucleotides not matched to a gene: 5. The CDR3 DNA sequence: TGTGCCAGCAGCTTGACTAGCGGGACGTGGACAGATACGCAGTATTTT. This translates into CASSLTSGTWTDTQYF.

This clonotype has more than one count but fewer than ten. The rearrangement uses TRBV19 and TRBJ2-1; D might be TRBD2 (5 bases). The germline V gene has CDR1 LNHDA and CDR2 SQIVND (reference sequence). V gave up 5 bases and J gave up 10 bases, with 15 bases separating them. The length of the CDR3 is 13 residues. This CDR3 reads CASSLHASNEQFF. CDR3 coding DNA: TGTGCCAGTAGTCTTCACGCTAGCAACGAGCAGTTCTTC.

This clonotype has a count of ten or more. The chain links TRBV28 to TRBJ1-2; TRBD1 matches at 8 bases. The CDR3 runs 16 residues. Germline V CDR1 and CDR2: MDHEN, SYDVKM. V lost 2 bases, J lost 4 bases, and 9 bases stayed unmatched. CDR3 region: CASSLTGQGVSYGYTF. The CDR3 bases are TGTGCCAGCAGTTTAACCGGACAGGGTGTAAGCTATGGCTACACCTTC.

This clonotype occurred a few times. The J gene is TRBJ1-2, the V gene TRBV30; TRBD1 matches 7 bases. The J segment lost 1 base and the V segment lost 3 bases, leaving 5 bases of the junction unmatched. The CDR3 contains 14 residues. Looked up from germline, CDR1 is GTSNPN and CDR2 is SVGIG (reference sequence). CDR3 loop: CAWSRGTDNYGYTF. Written as DNA, the CDR3 is TGTGCCTGGAGCCGAGGGACAGATAACTATGGCTACACCTTC. The whole variable domain, remainder taken from reference TRBV30 and TRBJ1-2, is SQTIHQWPATLVQPVGSPLSLECTVEGTSNPNLYWYRQAAGRGLQLLFYSVGIGQISSEVPQNLSASRPQDRQFILSSKKLLLSDSGFYLCAWSRGTDNYGYTFGSGTRLTVV.

This clonotype turned up a few times. The genes are TRBV9 and TRBJ2-1; 9 bases match TRBD2. CDR1 and CDR2 from the germline V gene are SGDLS and YYNGEE. V trimming: 3 bases; J trimming: 6 bases; junction bases outside the gene matches: 4. There are 14 residues in the CDR3. CDR3 coding DNA: TGTGCCAGCAGCGCTAGCGGGACACCCAATGAGCAGTTCTTC. This translates into CASSASGTPNEQFF.

At least ten counts were recorded for this clonotype. J is TRBJ1-4 and V is TRBV28; a weak D match, TRBD1 (6 bases). The V end lost 2 bases, the J end lost 6 bases, and 13 bases lay between the germline ends. The CDR3 has 15 residues. Germline V gives CDR1 MDHEN, CDR2 SYDVKM. The CDR3, as DNA: TGTGCCAGCAGTTTAACACCGGACAGACATGAAAAACTGTTTTTT. Amino acids: CASSLTPDRHEKLFF.

This chain connects TRBV19 to TRBJ2-3; 7 bases agree with TRBD2. CDR1 and CDR2 (germline): LNHDA, SQIVND (reference sequence). V shed 5 bases and J 0 bases; nucleotides not matched to a gene: 8. The CDR3 consists of 16 residues. CDR3: CASSRIPGLSTDTQYF. The CDR3 DNA reads as TGTGCCAGTAGTCGCATTCCGGGACTAAGCACAGATACGCAGTATTTT.

This clonotype was observed at least ten times. This rearrangement joins TRBV20-1 to TRBJ1-5; D not certain. The CDR3 covers 15 residues. Per germline, CDR1 DFQATT and CDR2 SNEGSKA (reference sequence). V was clipped by 5 bases and J by 2 bases, with 16 bases between them. The chain's CDR3 is CSAPAAAAGNQPQHF. The CDR3 nucleotides read TGCAGTGCTCCAGCCGCGGCGGCGGGCAATCAGCCCCAGCATTTT.

CDR3 loop: CASSQLSQNTEAFF. The CDR3 DNA is TGTGCCAGCAGCCAATTAAGTCAGAACACTGAAGCTTTCTTT. The chain recombines TRBV3-1 with TRBJ1-1, with D unresolved. The CDR3 has 14 amino acids. Deletions cut 2 bases from V and 1 base from J, with 8 bases between. The germline gives CDR1 LGHDT, CDR2 YNNKEL (reference sequence).

The rearrangement joins TRBV28 to TRBJ2-1; D ambiguous. V gave up 7 bases and J gave up 7 bases, with 17 bases separating them. Germline V lookup: CDR1 MDHEN, CDR2 SYDVKM. CDR3 length: 14 amino acids. The CDR3 nucleotides read TGTGCCAGCACCCCCAGGCAGGTTCTTAATGAGCAGTTCTTC. Translation gives CASTPRQVLNEQFF.

The rearrangement joins TRBV11-1 to TRBJ2-1; TRBD1 or TRBD2 may be the D gene (6 bases each). Germline V lookup: CDR1 SGHAT, CDR2 FQDESV (reference sequence). The V end was cut by 1 base, the J end by 6 bases, with 13 bases between. The CDR3 has 15 residues. The CDR3 DNA sequence: TGTGCCAGCAGCTTAGGGGGGGCGCTGGGCAATGAGCAGTTCTTC. Translated, it gives CASSLGGALGNEQFF.

The genes are TRBV11-1 and TRBJ2-7; 9 bases agree with TRBD2. The CDR3 runs to 12 residues. Germline CDR1 and CDR2: SGHAT and FQDESV (reference sequence). The trim removed 6 bases at V and 9 bases at J, leaving 6 bases unmatched. Here the CDR3 reads CASRPTSGSQYF. The CDR3 DNA sequence: TGTGCCAGCAGACCGACTAGCGGATCGCAGTACTTC.

J is TRBJ2-5 and V is TRBV9, with D tentatively TRBD1 (6 bases). Per the germline V gene, CDR1 is SGDLS and CDR2 is YYNGEE. V dropped 2 bases and J dropped 1 base, with 12 bases sitting between them. The CDR3 length is 15 residues. CDR3 bases: TGTGCCAGCAGCGTTAGTACAGGGCCCCAAGAGACCCAGTACTTC. Its translation is CASSVSTGPQETQYF. The complete variable domain, with remaining parts taken from reference TRBV9 and TRBJ2-5, reads DSGVTQTPKHLITATGQRVTLRCSPRSGDLSVYWYQQSLDQGLQFLIQYYNGEERAKGNILERFSAQQFPDLHSELNLSSLELGDSALYFCASSVSTGPQETQYFGPGTRLLVL.

This clonotype was observed many times. This chain joins TRBV2 and TRBJ1-2, with D possibly matching TRBD1 (6 bases). The CDR3 extends over 12 amino acids. The V gene lost 6 bases and the J gene lost 5 bases, with 10 bases spanning the gap. Germline V CDR1 and CDR2: SNHLY, FYNNEI. CDR3 nucleotide sequence: TGTGCCAGCAGCCGGGACACTTATGGCTACACCTTC. Residues: CASSRDTYGYTF.

This clonotype was seen only a few times. This chain connects TRBV5-1 to TRBJ2-1; tentatively, D is TRBD1 (6 bases). The CDR3 covers 15 residues. Trimming took 0 bases from V and 7 from J, leaving 14 bases between them. CDR1 SGHRS and CDR2 YFSETQ come from the germline V gene. The CDR3 bases are TGCGCCAGCAGCTTGGAACAGGGAAACGTAAATGAGCAGTTCTTC. Protein: CASSLEQGNVNEQFF.

This clonotype was picked up many times. The chain couples TRBV30 to TRBJ1-1; maybe TRBD1 (6 bases). Germline values: CDR1 GTSNPN, CDR2 SVGIG (reference sequence). With 3 bases removed from V and 8 bases from J, the gap between germline ends came to 16 bases. The CDR3 is 13 amino acids. This CDR3 reads CAWSPPLDREAFF. CDR3 coding DNA: TGTGCCTGGAGCCCCCCGCTAGACAGGGAAGCTTTCTTT.

This clonotype came up many times. The chain couples TRBV5-1 to TRBJ1-2, with D tentatively TRBD1 (6 bases). This CDR3 contains 15 residues. V was clipped by 3 bases and J by 0 bases, with 12 bases between them. Germline assignment: CDR1 SGHRS and CDR2 YFSETQ. In nucleotides, the CDR3 is TGCGCCAGCAGCTCTCAAAGGACAGCTAACTATGGCTACACCTTC. It encodes CASSSQRTANYGYTF.

This clonotype was counted between two and nine times. The chain recombines TRBV6-2 or TRBV6-3 with TRBJ1-6; 7 nucleotides match TRBD1. Germline V CDR1 and CDR2: MNHEY, SVGEGT. V was pared by 6 bases and J by 14 bases, with 13 bases of the junction left unmatched. This CDR3 is 14 amino acids long. CDR3 amino acids: CASRPGTANLALHF. The CDR3 coding sequence is TGTGCCAGCAGGCCAGGGACAGCCAATTTGGCCCTCCACTTT.

The J gene is TRBJ2-1, the V gene TRBV16, with 10 bases identical to TRBD2. V was pared by 2 bases and J by 10 bases, with 5 bases of the junction left unmatched. The germline V gene has CDR1 KGHSY and CDR2 FQNENV. The CDR3 totals 14 residues. DNA for the CDR3: TGTGCCAGCAGCCAAAGTCCTAGCGGGAGAGAGCAGTTCTTC. This codes for CASSQSPSGREQFF.